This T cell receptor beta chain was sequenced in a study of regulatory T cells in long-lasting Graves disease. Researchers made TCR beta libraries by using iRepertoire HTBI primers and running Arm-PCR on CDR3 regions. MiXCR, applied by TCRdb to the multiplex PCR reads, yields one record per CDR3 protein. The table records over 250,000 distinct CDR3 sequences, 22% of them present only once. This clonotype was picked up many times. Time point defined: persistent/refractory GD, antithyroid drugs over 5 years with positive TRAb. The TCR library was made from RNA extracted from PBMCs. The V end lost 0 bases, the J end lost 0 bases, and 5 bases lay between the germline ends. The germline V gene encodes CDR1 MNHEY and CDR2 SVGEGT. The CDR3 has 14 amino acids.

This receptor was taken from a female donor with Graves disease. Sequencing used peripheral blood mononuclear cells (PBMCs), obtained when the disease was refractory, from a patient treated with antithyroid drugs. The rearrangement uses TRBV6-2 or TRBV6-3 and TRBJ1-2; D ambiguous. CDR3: CASSYSETNYGYTF. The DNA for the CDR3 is TGTGCCAGCAGTTACTCGGAGACTAACTATGGCTACACCTTC.